This T cell receptor (beta chain) was observed in a study of blood T cell repertoires in COVID-19. Looking at the study overall: Both acute and convalescent COVID-19 samples were obtained from the United States, Italy and Spain. Sample material is recorded as cDNA or gDNA derived from T cells, B-cell-depleted T cells, or PBMCs.

CDR3 length equals 14 residues. CDR1 and CDR2 (germline): MNHEY, SVGEGT. V lost 6 bases to trimming and J lost 5 bases; unmatched junction nucleotides: 7. The count of this clone is one. Per the original methods: Using reference gene primer amplification, nucleated cell counts were estimated. Profiling relied on immunoSEQ multiplex PCR, and the TCRdb table lists in-frame clones only, not all of them. V, J and clone size reflect that table, while D and trimming were determined from the DNA. The sample consists of more than 85,000 clones, about 87% of them appearing once. The source is a human donor in a cohort sampled during active COVID-19. V usage is TRBV6-2 or TRBV6-3 and J usage is TRBJ2-7; 10 bases are a match to TRBD1. The sample comprised peripheral blood. The CDR3 DNA follows: TGTGCCAGCAGGCCTACCGGGACAGGGGACGAGCAGTACTTC. It yields the protein CASRPTGTGDEQYF.